This T cell receptor (beta chain) derives from a study of T cells in Graves' hyperthyroidism and ophthalmopathy (dated by TCRdb to between 2018 and 2021). Looking at the study overall: Peripheral blood was collected at initial diagnosis, before any treatment. A discovery cohort of about a hundred patients, roughly 45 with Graves' ophthalmopathy and about 58 with stable Graves' hyperthyroidism, was used to find distinguishing TCR V-J signatures. The paper describes TCR Vbeta CDR3 sequencing of 140 or so peripheral blood samples, made up of about 41 ophthalmopathy patients, 70 to 75 hyperthyroidism patients and about 17 progressor patients. The roughly 100 discovery patients were divided at random into training and test sets in a 7:3 ratio. Once sampling was done, hyperthyroidism patients were given methimazole at a starting dose of 30 mg daily, whereas ophthalmopathy patients were given high-dose intravenous methylprednisolone. Prospective prediction of ophthalmopathy was tested in an independent validation cohort of some 20 hyperthyroidism patients and some 17 patients who later progressed to ophthalmopathy. In addition, the study compared T-cell repertoires in thyroid tissue and in blood from roughly six Graves' hyperthyroidism patients. What the authors observed across the whole study: Blood samples also contained most of the expanded thyroid clonotypes (frequency above 0.001), which suggests that blood repertoires may reflect thyroid immune responses. Sample size was not statistically predetermined, and blinding of investigators to group allocation was not performed. In validation, the model predicted progression to ophthalmopathy a median of roughly 6.2 months before onset, with about 70% sensitivity and about 72% specificity. Ophthalmopathy was separated from stable hyperthyroidism by a 13 V-J signature model, with 85% to 90% sensitivity and roughly 81% specificity obtained in cross-validation and 80%/75% obtained in testing.

Concerning this clonotype: What antigen it recognizes has not been identified. No base quality values were provided; no much bigger clone lies one nucleotide off.

V and J are trimmed by 7 bases and 3 bases, and the gene matches miss 5 bases of the junction. Its CDR3 holds 15 amino acids, cysteine through phenylalanine. The kept DNA is CDR3 alone, 45 bases in frame from the first base. The germline V gene yields MDHEN for CDR1 and SYDVKM for CDR2. The TCR beta CDR3 regions were amplified from the RNA transcripts. A first-round RT-PCR of the TCR CDR3 used the HTBI primer set with the Qiagen OneStep RT-PCR kit. The libraries were constructed in a second round of multiplex PCR and then size-selected and purified. Libraries were sequenced paired-end with 100 bp reads on an Illumina HiSeq2000. Per the source publication's procedure: SOAPnuke was used to process the raw data, removing reads that contained adapters or uncalled bases, had a mean Phred below 15, or lacked an exact match to the constant primer or identifier. COPE v1.2.5 was used to merge high-quality paired reads, and clonotypes were defined as unique nucleotide sequences. MiTCR v1.1 was used to align clonotypes to the IMGT TRBV, TRBD and TRBJ reference segments. The analysis was restricted to V-J combinations with a frequency above 0.0001, which together covered 99.2% of the repertoires. A TCS score was defined as the ratio between F50 (clonal expansion) and ExV (chaos), using BLOSUM62-based TCRdist between CDR3 peptides within each V-J. Welch's t-statistics and random forest reduced several hundred V-J features to under 15, which were used in a naive Bayes classifier (R e1071). TCRdb reworked the public reads: Q25 trimming with fastp, MiXCR clone assembly, productive beta chains retained. For every CDR3 protein sequence, its rows merge into one entry that carries the most common genes and DNA. The authors' filters were not applied to this entry. The sample table lists a few hundred thousand distinct CDR3 sequences, 13% to 15% of them with a count of one. About 21% of the sample is held by the ten biggest clonotypes.

Moderately to severely active disease, a Clinical Activity Score of at least 3, a NOSPECS grade of at least 4, and a duration under 3 months were present in ophthalmopathy patients. Exclusion was applied to patients with uncontrolled infections, other autoimmune diseases, pregnancy or lactation. Diagnoses were established on the basis of clinical symptoms, serum thyroxine and TRAb, thyroid ultrasound, and orbital computed tomography. PBMCs were isolated from approximately 10 ml of fresh peripheral blood by Ficoll-Paque density gradient centrifugation. Total RNA was extracted using Trizol reagent, and RNA quality was assessed on an Agilent 2100 Bioanalyzer.

The sequenced sample consisted of blood. This TCR was sampled from a woman aged 60 to 75 with Graves' ophthalmopathy. The sequence joins TRBV28 to TRBJ2-3, with 12 bases aligning to TRBD2. The CDR3 reads as follows: CASKPSGRGTDTQYF. The DNA is TGTGCCAGCAAACCTAGCGGGAGGGGGACAGATACGCAGTATTTT.